The present TCR beta chain was sequenced within a study of blood T cell repertoires in COVID-19. Study in general: Samples came from the United States, Italy and Spain, spanning acute and convalescent COVID-19.

Assay: immunoSEQ multiplex PCR; the TCRdb copy retains only in-frame clones and omits some. The repertoire holds 350,000 to 450,000 clones, with approximately 90% as singletons. The study drew participants aged about 18 to 89 years from roughly 25 US areas. Donors were grouped by their self-reported clinical history. A COVID-19 case was met by exposed participants within 2 weeks before study entry. V was pared by 2 bases and J by 7 bases, with 17 bases between. The germline V gene encodes CDR1 SGHTA and CDR2 FQGNSA. CDR3 length equals 15 residues. This chain uses TRBV7-2 with TRBJ1-1, with D possibly being TRBD1 (6 bases). Sequencing was done on a sample of PBMCs or T cells enriched from blood (not recorded which). The receptor was derived from a middle-aged woman who had been exposed to COVID-19. As DNA, the CDR3 is TGTGCCAGCAGCTTAATTAGCGGGGGGCCTAGTGAAGCTTTCTTT. It specifies CASSLISGGPSEAFF.